This T cell receptor (beta chain) came from a study of blood T cell repertoires in COVID-19. The CDR3 contains 13 residues. CDR1 SGHKS and CDR2 YYEKEE come from the germline V gene (reference sequence). V was clipped by 5 bases and J by 10 bases; unmatched bases: 10. Participants were aged about 18 to 89 years from 20 to 30 US areas. Two consecutive negative NP/OP PCR tests, clearance, or resolved symptoms defined Cohort 3 recovery. Per the study methods: How many nucleated cells were present was estimated from reference gene primer amplification. Produced via immunoSEQ multiplex PCR; TCRdb's table is partial and in-frame only. From that table come the V and J calls and clone size; the DNA was used to work out D and trimming. The data contain roughly 130,000 clones, roughly 84% of them seen just once; the ten biggest clones take up 3.5% to 4%.

The sequence was obtained from a woman in her thirties who had recovered from COVID-19. V and J are TRBV5-5 and TRBJ1-1, with TRBD1 matching over 8 bases. Sequencing used PBMCs or T cells enriched from blood (not recorded which). The CDR3 here is CASRASGGLGAFF. The DNA of the CDR3 is TGTGCCAGCAGGGCGTCAGGGGGCTTGGGAGCTTTCTTT.